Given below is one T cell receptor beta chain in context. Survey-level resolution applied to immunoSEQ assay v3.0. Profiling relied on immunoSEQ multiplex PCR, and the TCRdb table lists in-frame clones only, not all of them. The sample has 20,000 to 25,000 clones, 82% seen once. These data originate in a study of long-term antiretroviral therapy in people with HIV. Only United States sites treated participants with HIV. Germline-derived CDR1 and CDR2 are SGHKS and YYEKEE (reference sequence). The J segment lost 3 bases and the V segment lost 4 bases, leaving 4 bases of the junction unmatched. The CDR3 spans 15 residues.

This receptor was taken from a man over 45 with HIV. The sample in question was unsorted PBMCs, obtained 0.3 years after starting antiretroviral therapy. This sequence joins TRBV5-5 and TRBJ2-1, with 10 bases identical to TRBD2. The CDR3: CASSPGLALYNEQFF. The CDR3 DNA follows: TGTGCCAGCAGCCCGGGACTAGCGCTCTACAATGAGCAGTTCTTC.